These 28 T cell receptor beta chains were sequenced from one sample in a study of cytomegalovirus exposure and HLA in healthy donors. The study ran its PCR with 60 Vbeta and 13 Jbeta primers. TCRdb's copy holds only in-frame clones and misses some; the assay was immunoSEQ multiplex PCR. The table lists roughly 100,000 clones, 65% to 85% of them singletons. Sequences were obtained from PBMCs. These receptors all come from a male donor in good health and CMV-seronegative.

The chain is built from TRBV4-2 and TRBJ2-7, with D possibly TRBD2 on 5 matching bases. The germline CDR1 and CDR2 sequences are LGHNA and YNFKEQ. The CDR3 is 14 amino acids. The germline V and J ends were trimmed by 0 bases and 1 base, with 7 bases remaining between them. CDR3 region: CASSQDRGSYEQYF. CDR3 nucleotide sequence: TGTGCCAGCAGCCAAGACCGGGGATCCTACGAGCAGTACTTC.

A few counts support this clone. CDR3 in DNA: TGTGCCAGCAGTTCCCTGACTAGCCCCCTCTACGAGCAGTACTTC. It translates to CASSSLTSPLYEQYF. V gene TRBV6-5 combines with J gene TRBJ2-7; 7 bases are a match to TRBD2. Germline CDR1 and CDR2: MNHEY and SVGAGI. V lost 4 bases to trimming and J lost 3 bases; unmatched junction nucleotides: 9. This CDR3 contains 15 residues.

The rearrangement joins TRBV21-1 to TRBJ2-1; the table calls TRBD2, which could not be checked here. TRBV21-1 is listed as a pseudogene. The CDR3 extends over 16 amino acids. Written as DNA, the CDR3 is TGTGCCAGCAGCAAAGATGATGAGGGAGGAGGCAATGAGCAGTTCTTC. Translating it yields CASSKDDEGGGNEQFF.

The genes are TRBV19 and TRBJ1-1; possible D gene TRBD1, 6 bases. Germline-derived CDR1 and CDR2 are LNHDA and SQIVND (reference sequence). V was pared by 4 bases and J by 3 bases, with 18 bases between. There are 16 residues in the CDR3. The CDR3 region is CASSTQGRPYYTEAFF. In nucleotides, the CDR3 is TGTGCCAGTAGTACACAGGGACGGCCGTATTACACTGAAGCTTTCTTT.

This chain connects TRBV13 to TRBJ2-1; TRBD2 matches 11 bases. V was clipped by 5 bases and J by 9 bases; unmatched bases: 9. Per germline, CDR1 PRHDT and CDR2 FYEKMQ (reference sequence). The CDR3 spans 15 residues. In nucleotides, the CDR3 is TGTGCCAGCAGCCGCCCCGCTAGCGGGAGGATTGAGCAGTTCTTC. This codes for CASSRPASGRIEQFF. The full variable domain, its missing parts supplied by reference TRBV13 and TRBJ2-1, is AAGVIQSPRHLIKEKRETATLKCYPIPRHDTVYWYQQGPGQDPQFLISFYEKMQSDKGSIPDRFSAQQFSDYHSELNMSSLELGDSALYFCASSRPASGRIEQFFGPGTRLTVL.

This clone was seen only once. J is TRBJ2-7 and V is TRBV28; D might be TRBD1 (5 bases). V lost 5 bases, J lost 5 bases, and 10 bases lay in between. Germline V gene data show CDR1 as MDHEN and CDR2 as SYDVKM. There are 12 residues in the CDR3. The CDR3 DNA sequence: TGTGCCAGCAGTCCTCACAGGAACGAGCAGTACTTC. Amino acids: CASSPHRNEQYF.

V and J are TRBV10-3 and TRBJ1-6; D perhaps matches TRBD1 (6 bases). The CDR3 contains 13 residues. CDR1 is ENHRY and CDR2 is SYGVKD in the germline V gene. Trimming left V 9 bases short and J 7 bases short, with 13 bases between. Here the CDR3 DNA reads TGTGCCATTCGTACAGGGCACAATTCACCCCTCCACTTT. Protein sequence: CAIRTGHNSPLHF.

Here the CDR3 reads CASSARTGDTGELFF. The CDR3, as DNA: TGCGCCAGCAGTGCCCGGACAGGGGACACCGGGGAGCTGTTTTTT. The chain recombines TRBV10-1 with TRBJ2-2, with TRBD1 identical over 9 bases. J gave up 3 bases and V 4 bases, and 3 bases lay outside the gene matches. CDR1 WNHNN and CDR2 SYGVQD come from the germline V gene (reference sequence). This CDR3 spans 15 amino acids.

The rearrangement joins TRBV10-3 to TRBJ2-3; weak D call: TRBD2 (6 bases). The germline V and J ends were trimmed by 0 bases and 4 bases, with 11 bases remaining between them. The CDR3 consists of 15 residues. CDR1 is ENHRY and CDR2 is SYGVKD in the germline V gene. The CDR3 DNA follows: TGTGCCATCAGTGAGTCCGGCGGGAAGGCAGATACGCAGTATTTT. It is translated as CAISESGGKADTQYF.

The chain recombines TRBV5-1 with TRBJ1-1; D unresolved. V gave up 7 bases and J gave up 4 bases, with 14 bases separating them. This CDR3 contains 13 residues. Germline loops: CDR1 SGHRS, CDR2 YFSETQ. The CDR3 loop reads CASREAVGTEAFF. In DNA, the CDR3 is TGCGCCAGCCGGGAGGCAGTGGGCACTGAAGCTTTCTTT.

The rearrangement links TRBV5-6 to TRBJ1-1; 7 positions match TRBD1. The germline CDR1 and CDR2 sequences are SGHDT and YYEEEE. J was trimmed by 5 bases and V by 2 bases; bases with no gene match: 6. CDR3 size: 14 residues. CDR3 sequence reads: CASSFSGGWTEAFF. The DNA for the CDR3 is TGTGCCAGCAGCTTCTCAGGGGGGTGGACTGAAGCTTTCTTT.

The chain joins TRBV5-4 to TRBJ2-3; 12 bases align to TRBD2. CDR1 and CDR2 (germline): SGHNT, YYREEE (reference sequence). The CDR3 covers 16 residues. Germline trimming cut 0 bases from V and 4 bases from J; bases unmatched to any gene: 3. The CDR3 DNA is TGTGCCAGCAGCTTGGGACTAGCGGGAGTTGCAGATACGCAGTATTTT. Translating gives CASSLGLAGVADTQYF.

Here the CDR3 reads CASSLKDRGRHEQYF. The CDR3 bases are TGTGCCAGCAGCCTAAAGGACAGGGGCAGGCACGAGCAGTACTTC. The chain employs TRBV5-6 and TRBJ2-5; 9 bases align to TRBD1. The DNA matches TRBJ2-7 better at its end, which makes the J call doubtful. CDR1 and CDR2 from the germline V gene are SGHDT and YYEEEE. The CDR3 is 15 residues long.

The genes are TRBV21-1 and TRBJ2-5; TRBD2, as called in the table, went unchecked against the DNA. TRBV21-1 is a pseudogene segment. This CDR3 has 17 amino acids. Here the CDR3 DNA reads TGTGCCAGCAGCAAAGCTGGTCTAGCGGCCCCTGGGGAGACCCAGTACTTC. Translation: CASSKAGLAAPGETQYF.

The CDR3 nucleotides read TGTGCCAGCAGTTTGCACACCCTGAACACTGAAGCTTTCTTT. It is translated as CASSLHTLNTEAFF. The chain links TRBV28 to TRBJ1-1; unclear D gene. This CDR3 is 14 amino acids long. Germline V gives CDR1 MDHEN, CDR2 SYDVKM. Trimming pared 3 bases from V and 0 bases from J, leaving 8 bases between.

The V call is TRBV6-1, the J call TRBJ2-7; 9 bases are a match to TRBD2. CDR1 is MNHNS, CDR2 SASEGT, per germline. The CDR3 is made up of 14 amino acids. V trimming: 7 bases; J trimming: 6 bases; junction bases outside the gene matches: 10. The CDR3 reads CASTLLAGPSEQYF. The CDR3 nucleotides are TGTGCCAGCACTTTACTAGCGGGTCCCTCCGAGCAGTACTTC.

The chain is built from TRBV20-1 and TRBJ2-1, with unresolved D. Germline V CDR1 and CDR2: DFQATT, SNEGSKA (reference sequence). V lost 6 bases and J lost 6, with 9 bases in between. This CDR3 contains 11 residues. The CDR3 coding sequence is TGCAGTGCCGCCCCCGGCAATGAGCAGTTCTTC. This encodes CSAAPGNEQFF.

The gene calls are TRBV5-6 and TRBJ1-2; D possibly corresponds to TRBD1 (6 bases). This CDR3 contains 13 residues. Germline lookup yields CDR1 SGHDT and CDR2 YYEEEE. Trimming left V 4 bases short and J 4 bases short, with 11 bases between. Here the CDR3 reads CASSPGTSYGYTF. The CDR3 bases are TGTGCCAGCAGCCCCGGGACAAGCTATGGCTACACCTTC.

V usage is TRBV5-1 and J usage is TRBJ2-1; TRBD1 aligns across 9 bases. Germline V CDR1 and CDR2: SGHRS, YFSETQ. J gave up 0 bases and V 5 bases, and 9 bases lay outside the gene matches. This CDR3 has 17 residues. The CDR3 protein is CASSQTGGTSSYNEQFF. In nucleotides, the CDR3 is TGCGCCAGCAGTCAGACAGGGGGAACGAGCTCCTACAATGAGCAGTTCTTC.

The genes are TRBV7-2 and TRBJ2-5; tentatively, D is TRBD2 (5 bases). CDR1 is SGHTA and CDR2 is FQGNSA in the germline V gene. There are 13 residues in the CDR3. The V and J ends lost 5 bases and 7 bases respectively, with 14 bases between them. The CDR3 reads CASSPVGGGTQYF. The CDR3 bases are TGTGCCAGCAGCCCTGTCGGAGGCGGGACCCAGTACTTC.

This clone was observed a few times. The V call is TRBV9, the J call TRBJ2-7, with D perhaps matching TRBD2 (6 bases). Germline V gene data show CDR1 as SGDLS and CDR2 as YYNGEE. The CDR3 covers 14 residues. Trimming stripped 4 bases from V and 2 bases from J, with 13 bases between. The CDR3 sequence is CASSLRDSPYEQYF. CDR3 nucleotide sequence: TGTGCCAGCAGCCTTCGGGACTCCCCCTACGAGCAGTACTTC.

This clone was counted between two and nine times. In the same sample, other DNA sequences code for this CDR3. The CDR3 loop reads CAWNRRDTEAFF. CDR3 nucleotide sequence: TGTGCCTGGAATCGGCGGGACACTGAAGCTTTCTTT. The genes are TRBV30 and TRBJ1-1; no reliable D call. Trimming stripped 4 bases from V and 3 bases from J, with 9 bases between. The CDR3 is made up of 12 amino acids. Germline V gene sequence: CDR1 GTSNPN, CDR2 SVGIG (reference sequence).

The CDR3 is CASIPNRNTGELFF. The DNA of the CDR3 is TGTGCCAGCATCCCTAACCGGAACACCGGGGAGCTGTTTTTT. This chain uses TRBV6-5 with TRBJ2-2; D remains unclear. This CDR3 has 14 residues. Trimming cost V 7 bases and J 1 base, with 10 bases left between them. Germline CDR1 MNHEY, CDR2 SVGAGI.

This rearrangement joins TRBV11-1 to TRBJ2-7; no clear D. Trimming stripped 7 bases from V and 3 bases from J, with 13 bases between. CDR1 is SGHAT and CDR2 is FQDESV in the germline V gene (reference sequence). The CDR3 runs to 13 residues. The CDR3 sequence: CASTSTSNYEQYF. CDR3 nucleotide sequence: TGTGCCAGCACCTCTACTTCGAACTACGAGCAGTACTTC.

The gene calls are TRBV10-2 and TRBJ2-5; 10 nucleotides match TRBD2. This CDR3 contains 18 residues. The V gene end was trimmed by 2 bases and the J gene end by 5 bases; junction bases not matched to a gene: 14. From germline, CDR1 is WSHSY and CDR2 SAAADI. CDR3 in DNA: TGCGCCAGCAGTGAGGCGCCTAGCGGGAGATTCGTCGGGGAGACCCAGTACTTC. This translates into CASSEAPSGRFVGETQYF.

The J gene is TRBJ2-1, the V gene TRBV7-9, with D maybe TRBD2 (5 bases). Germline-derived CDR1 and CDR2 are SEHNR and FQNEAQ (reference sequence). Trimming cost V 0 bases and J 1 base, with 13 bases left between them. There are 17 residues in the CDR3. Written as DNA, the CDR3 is TGTGCCAGCAGCTTAGCGCTTAGGACTTTATCCTACAATGAGCAGTTCTTC. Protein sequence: CASSLALRTLSYNEQFF.

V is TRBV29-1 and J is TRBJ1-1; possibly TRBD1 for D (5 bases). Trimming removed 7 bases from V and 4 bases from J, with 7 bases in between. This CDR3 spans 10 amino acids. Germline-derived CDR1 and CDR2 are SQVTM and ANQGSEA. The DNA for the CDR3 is TGCAGCGCGGGGGTCACTGAAGCTTTCTTT. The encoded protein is CSAGVTEAFF.

The CDR3 coding sequence is TGTGCCAGCAGTTTAAGCGGGCGGCTGGATGGCTACACCTTC. It is translated as CASSLSGRLDGYTF. The chain carries TRBV27 and TRBJ1-2, with unresolved D. This CDR3 is built from 14 residues. Germline V CDR1 and CDR2: MNHEY, SMNVEV (reference sequence). V gave up 2 bases and J gave up 6 bases, with 13 bases separating them.